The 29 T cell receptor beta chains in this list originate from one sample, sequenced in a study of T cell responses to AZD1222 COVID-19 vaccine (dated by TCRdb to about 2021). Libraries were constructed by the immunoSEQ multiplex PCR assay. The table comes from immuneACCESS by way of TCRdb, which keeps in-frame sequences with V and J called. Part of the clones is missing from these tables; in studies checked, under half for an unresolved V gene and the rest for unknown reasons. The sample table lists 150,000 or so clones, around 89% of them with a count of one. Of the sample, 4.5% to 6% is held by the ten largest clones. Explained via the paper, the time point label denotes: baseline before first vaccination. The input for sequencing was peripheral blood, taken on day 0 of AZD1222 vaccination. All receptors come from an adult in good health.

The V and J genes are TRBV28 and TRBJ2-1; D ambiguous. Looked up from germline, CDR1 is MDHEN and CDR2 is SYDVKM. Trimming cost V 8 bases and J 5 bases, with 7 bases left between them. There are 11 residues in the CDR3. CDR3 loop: CASLRDNEQFF. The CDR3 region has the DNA TGTGCCAGCCTAAGAGACAATGAGCAGTTCTTC.

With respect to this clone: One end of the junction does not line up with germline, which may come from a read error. This CDR3 is CASSLTSDSYEQYF. The CDR3 DNA reads TGTGCCAGCAGCCTAACTAGCGATTCCTACGAGCAGTACTTC. The chain links TRBV7-3 to TRBJ2-7, with 7 bases lining up with TRBD2. This CDR3 spans 14 amino acids. Germline CDR1 reads SGHTA; CDR2 reads FQGTGA. Based on the CDR3 plus reference TRBV7-3 and TRBJ2-7, the full variable domain is GAGVSQTPSNKVTEKGKYVELRCDPISGHTALYWYRQSLGQGPEFLIYFQGTGAADDSGLPNDRFFAVRPEGSVSTLKIQRTERGDSAVYLCASSLTSDSYEQYFGPGTRLTVT.

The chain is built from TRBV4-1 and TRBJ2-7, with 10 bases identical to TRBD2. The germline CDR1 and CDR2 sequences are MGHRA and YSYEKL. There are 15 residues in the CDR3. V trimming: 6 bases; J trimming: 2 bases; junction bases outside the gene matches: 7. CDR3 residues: CASSLEAGGPYEQYF. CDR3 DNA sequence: TGCGCCAGCAGTCTAGAAGCGGGAGGGCCCTACGAGCAGTACTTC.

CDR3 nucleotide sequence: TGTGCCAGCGGGGGACAGGGCGACACTGAAGCTTTCTTT. As protein: CASGGQGDTEAFF. The J gene is TRBJ1-1, the V gene TRBV9, with 9 bases that match TRBD1. Germline V gene data show CDR1 as SGDLS and CDR2 as YYNGEE. Trimming took 7 bases from V and 3 from J; bases not matched to a gene: 4. This CDR3 is 13 amino acids long.

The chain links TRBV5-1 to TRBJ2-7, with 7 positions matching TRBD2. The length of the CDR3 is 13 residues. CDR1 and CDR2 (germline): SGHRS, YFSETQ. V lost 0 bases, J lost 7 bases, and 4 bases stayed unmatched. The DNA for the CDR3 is TGCGCCAGCAGCTTGGCCCAGGGAGGGGAGCAGTACTTC. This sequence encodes CASSLAQGGEQYF.

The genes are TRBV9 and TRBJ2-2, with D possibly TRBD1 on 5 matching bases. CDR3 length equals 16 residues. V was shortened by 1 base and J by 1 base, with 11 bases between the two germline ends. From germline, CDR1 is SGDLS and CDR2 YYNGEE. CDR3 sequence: CASSVLARVNTGELFF. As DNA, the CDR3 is TGTGCCAGCAGCGTATTAGCCAGGGTGAACACCGGGGAGCTGTTTTTT.

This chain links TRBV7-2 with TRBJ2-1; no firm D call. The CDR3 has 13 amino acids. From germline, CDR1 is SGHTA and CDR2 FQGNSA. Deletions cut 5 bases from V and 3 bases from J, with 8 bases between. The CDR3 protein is CASSPMDYNEQFF. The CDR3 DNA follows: TGTGCCAGCAGCCCCATGGACTACAATGAGCAGTTCTTC.

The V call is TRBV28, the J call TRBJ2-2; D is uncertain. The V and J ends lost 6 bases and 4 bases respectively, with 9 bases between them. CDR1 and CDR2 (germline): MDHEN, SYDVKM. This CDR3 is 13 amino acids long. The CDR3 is CASSLSGTGELFF. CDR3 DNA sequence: TGTGCCAGCAGCCTCTCGGGCACCGGGGAGCTGTTTTTT. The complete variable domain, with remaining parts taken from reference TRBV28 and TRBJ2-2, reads DVKVTQSSRYLVKRTGEKVFLECVQDMDHENMFWYRQDPGLGLRLIYFSYDVKMKEKGDIPEGYSVSREKKERFSLILESASTNQTSMYLCASSLSGTGELFFGEGSRLTVL.

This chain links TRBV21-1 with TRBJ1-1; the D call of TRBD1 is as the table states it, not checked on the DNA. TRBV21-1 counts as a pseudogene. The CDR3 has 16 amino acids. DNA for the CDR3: TGTGCCAGCAGCAAAGTTTGTGGCAGGGGATCGACTGAAGCTTTCTTT. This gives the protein CASSKVCGRGSTEAFF.

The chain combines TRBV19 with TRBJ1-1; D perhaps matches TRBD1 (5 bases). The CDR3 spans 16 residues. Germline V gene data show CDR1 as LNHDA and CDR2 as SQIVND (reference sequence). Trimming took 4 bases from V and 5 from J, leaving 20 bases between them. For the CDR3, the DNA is TGTGCCAGTAGTACAGGGCGGGACTTAGTGGAGACTGAAGCTTTCTTT. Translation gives CASSTGRDLVETEAFF.

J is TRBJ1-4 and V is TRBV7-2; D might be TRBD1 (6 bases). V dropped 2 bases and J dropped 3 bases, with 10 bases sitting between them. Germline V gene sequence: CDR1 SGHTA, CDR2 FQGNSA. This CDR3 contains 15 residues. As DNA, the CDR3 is TGTGCCAGCAGCTTACAGGGGTTGCCTAATGAAAAACTGTTTTTT. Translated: CASSLQGLPNEKLFF.

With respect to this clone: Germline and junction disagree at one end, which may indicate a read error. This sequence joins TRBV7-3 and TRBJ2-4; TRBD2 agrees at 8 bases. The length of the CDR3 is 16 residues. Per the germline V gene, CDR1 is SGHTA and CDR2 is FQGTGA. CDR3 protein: CASSLNTGTSWVALLF. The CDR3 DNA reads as TGTGCCAGCAGCTTAAATACAGGGACTAGTTGGGTTGCGTTATTATTC.

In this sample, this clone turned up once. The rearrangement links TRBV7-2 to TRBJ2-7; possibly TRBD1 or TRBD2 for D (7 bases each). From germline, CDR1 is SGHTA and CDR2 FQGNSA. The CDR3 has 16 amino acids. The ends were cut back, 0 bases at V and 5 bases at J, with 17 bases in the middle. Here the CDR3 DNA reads TGTGCCAGCAGCTTAGCGCCAGGGGGAGGGCTCAACGAGCAGTACTTC. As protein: CASSLAPGGGLNEQYF.

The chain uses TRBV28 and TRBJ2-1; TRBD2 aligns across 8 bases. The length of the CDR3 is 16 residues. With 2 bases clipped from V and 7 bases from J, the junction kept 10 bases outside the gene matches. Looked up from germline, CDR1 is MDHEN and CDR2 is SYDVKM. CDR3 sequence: CASSLSGTSIVNEQFF. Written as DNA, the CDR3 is TGTGCCAGCAGTTTAAGCGGGACTAGTATAGTGAATGAGCAGTTCTTC.

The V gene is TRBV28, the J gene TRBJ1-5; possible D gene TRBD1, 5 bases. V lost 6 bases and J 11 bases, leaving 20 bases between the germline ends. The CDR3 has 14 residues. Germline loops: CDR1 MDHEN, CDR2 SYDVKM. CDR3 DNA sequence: TGTGCCAGCAGACAAGGGACGGGTCGCGGGGCCCAGCATTTT. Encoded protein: CASRQGTGRGAQHF.

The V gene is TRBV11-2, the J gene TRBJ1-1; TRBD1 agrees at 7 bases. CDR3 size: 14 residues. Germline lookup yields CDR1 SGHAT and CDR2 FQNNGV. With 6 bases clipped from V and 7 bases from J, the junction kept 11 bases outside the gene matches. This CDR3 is CASRRHRGEGEAFF. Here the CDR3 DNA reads TGTGCCAGCAGGAGGCACAGGGGAGAGGGTGAAGCTTTCTTT.

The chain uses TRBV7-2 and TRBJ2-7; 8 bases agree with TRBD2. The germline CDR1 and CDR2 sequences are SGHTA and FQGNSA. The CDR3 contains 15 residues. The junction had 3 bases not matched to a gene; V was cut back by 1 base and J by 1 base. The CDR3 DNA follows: TGTGCCAGCAGCTTAGTGGGACTAGGTTCCTACGAGCAGTACTTC. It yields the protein CASSLVGLGSYEQYF.

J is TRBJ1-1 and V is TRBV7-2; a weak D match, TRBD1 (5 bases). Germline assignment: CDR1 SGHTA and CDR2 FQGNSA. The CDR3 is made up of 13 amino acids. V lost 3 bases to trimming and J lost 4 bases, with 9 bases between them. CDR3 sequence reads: CASSFTGGTEAFF. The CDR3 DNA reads TGTGCCAGCAGCTTCACTGGGGGCACTGAAGCTTTCTTT.

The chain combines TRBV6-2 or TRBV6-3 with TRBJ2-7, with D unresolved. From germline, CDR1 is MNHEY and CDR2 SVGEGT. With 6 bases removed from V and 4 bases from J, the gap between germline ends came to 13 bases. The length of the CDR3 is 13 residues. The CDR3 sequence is CASSAQRIYEQYF. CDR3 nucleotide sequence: TGTGCCAGCAGCGCCCAGAGGATTTACGAGCAGTACTTC.

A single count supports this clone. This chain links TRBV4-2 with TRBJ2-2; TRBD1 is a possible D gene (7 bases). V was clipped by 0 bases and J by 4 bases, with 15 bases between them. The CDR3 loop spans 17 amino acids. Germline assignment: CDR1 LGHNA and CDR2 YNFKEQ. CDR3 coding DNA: TGTGCCAGCAGCCAAGATTTTCCAGGGGGGTTCACCGGGGAGCTGTTTTTT. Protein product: CASSQDFPGGFTGELFF.

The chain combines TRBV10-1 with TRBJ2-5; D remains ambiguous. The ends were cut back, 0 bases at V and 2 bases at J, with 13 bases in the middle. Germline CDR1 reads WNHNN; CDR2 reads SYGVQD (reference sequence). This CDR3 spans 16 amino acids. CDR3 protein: CASSESYGRRQETQYF. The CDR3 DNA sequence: TGCGCCAGCAGTGAGTCCTACGGACGGAGACAAGAGACCCAGTACTTC.

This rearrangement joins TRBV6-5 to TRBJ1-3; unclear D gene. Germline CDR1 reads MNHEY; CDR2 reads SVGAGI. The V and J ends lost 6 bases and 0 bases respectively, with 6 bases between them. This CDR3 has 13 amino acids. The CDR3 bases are TGTGCCAGCAGGGGCAGCTCTGGAAACACCATATATTTT. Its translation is CASRGSSGNTIYF.

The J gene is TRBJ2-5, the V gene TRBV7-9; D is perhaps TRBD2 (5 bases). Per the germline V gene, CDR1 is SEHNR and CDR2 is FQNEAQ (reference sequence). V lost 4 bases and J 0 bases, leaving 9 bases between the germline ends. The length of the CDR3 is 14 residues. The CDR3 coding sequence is TGTGCCAGCAGCTCTTCGGGGAACCAAGAGACCCAGTACTTC. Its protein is CASSSSGNQETQYF.

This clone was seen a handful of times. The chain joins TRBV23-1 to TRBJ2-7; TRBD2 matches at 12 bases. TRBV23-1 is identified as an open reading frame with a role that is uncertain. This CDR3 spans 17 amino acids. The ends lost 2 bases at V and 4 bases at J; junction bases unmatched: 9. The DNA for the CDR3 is TGCGCCAGCAGTCAACCGTTGACTAGCGGGAGACGGTACGAGCAGTACTTC. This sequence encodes CASSQPLTSGRRYEQYF.

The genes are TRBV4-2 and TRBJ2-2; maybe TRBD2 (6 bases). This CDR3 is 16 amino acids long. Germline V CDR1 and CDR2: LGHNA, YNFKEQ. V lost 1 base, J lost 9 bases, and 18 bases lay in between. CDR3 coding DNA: TGTGCCAGCAGCCAAGGGTGGAGGGCCGGGGCAAGGGAGCTGTTTTTT. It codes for CASSQGWRAGARELFF.

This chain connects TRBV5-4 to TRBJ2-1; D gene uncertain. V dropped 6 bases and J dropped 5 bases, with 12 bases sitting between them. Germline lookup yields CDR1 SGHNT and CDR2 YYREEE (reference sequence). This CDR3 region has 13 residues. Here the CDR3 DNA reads TGTGCCAGCACCCCCGAGCCTGACAATGAGCAGTTCTTC. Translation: CASTPEPDNEQFF.

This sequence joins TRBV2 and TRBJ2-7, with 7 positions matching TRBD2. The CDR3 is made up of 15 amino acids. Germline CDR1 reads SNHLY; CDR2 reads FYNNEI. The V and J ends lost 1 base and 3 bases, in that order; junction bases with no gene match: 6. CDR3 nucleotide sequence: TGTGCCAGCAGTGAAGAGCGGGGAAGGGGCTACGAGCAGTACTTC. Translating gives CASSEERGRGYEQYF.

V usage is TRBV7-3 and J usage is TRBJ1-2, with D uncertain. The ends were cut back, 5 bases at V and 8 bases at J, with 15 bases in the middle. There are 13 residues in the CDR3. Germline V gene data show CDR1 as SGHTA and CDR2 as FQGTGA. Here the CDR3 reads CASSPAGNGGYTF. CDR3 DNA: TGTGCCAGCAGCCCGGCGGGGAATGGCGGCTACACCTTC.

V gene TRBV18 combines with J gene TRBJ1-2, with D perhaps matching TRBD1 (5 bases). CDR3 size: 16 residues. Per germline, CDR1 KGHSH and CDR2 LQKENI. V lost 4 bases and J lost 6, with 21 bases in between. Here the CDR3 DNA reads TGTGCCAGCTCACACGTTGGAGAGGGACCTCCTCATGGCTACACCTTC. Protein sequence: CASSHVGEGPPHGYTF.